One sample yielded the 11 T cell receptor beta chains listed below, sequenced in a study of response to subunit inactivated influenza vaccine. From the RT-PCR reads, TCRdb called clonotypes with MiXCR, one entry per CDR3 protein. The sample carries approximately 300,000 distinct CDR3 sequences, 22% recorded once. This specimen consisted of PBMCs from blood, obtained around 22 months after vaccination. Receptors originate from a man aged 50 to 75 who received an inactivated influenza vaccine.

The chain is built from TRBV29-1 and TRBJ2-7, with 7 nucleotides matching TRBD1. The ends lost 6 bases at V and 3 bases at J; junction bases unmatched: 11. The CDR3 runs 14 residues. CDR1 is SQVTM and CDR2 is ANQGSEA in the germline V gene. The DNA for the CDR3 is TGCAGCGTACGGAAATCACAGGGGAGCTACGAGCAGTACTTC. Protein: CSVRKSQGSYEQYF.

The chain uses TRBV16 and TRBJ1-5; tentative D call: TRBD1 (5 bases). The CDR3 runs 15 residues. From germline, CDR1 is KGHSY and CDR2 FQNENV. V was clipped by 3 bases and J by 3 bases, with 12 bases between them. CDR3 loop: CASSQGVGNNQPQHF. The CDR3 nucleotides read TGTGCCAGCAGCCAGGGGGTGGGGAACAATCAGCCCCAGCATTTT.

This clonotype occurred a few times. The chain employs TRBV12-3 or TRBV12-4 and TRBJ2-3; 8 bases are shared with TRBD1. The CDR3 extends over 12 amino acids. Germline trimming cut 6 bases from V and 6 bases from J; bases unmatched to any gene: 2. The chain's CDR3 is CASRTGADTQYF. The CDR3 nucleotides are TGTGCCAGCAGGACAGGGGCGGATACGCAGTATTTT.

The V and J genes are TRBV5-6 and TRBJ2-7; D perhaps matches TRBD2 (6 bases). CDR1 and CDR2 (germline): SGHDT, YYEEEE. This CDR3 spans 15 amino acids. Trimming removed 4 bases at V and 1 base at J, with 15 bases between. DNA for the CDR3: TGTGCCAGCAGCACTCCGTGGCGGGAATCCTACGAGCAGTACTTC. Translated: CASSTPWRESYEQYF.

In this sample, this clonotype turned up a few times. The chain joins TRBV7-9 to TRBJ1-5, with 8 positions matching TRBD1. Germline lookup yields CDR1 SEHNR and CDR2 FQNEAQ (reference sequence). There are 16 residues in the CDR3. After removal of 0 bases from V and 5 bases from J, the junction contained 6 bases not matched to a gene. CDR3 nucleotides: TGTGCCAGCAGCTTAGCGGACAGGGTTGAGGATCAGCCCCAGCATTTT. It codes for CASSLADRVEDQPQHF.

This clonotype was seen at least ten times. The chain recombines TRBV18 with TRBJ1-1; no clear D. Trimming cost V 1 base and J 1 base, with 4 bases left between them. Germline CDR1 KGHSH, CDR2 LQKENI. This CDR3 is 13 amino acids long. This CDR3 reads CASSPQGNTEAFF. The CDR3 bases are TGTGCCAGCTCACCACAGGGGAACACTGAAGCTTTCTTT.

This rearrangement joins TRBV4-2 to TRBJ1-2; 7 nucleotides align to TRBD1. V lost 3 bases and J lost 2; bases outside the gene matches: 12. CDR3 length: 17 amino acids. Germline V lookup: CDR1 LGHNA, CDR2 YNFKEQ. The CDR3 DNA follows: TGTGCCAGCAGCCAGGTGGAGAGGGGGCGTCTGAACTATGGCTACACCTTC. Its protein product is CASSQVERGRLNYGYTF.

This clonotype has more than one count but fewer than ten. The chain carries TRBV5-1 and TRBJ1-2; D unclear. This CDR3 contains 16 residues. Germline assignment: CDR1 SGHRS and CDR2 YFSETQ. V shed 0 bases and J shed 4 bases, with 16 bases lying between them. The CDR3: CASSLGLSALGYGYTF. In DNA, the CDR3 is TGCGCCAGCAGCTTGGGGCTATCGGCGCTGGGCTATGGCTACACCTTC. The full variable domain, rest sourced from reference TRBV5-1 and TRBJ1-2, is KAGVTQTPRYLIKTRGQQVTLSCSPISGHRSVSWYQQTPGQGLQFLFEYFSETQRNKGNFPGRFSGRQFSNSRSEMNVSTLELGDSALYLCASSLGLSALGYGYTFGSGTRLTVV.

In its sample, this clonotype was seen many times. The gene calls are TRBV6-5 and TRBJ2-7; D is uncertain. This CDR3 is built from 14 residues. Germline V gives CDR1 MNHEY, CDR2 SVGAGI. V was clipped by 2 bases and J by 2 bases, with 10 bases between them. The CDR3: CASSYLDGPYEQYF. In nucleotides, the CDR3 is TGTGCCAGCAGTTACCTGGACGGACCCTACGAGCAGTACTTC.

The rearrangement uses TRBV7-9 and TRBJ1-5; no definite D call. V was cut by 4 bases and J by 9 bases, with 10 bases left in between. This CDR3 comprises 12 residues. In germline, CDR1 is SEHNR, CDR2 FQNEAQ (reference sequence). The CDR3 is CASSSEGTPQHF. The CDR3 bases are TGTGCCAGCAGCTCGGAGGGTACGCCCCAGCATTTT.

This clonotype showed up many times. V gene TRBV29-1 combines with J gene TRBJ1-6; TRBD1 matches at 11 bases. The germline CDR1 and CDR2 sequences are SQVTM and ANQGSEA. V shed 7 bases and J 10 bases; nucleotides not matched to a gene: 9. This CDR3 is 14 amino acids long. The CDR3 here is CSAGTGGIGSPLHF. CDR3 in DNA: TGCAGCGCAGGGACAGGGGGGATCGGATCACCCCTCCACTTT.